What follows are 9 T cell receptor beta chains derived from one specimen sequenced in a study of metastatic and nonmetastatic thyroid tumors. From the PCR reads, TCRdb re-called clones with MiXCR. The profile shows around 16,000 clones, more than 10% of them singletons. No treatment had been given to any patient before thyroid surgery. The sequencing input was blood. These receptors were taken from a female donor with papillary thyroid cancer or a benign thyroid nodule (not recorded which). Some clones in this sample may be carry-over from other donors' samples.

This clone was seen repeatedly, ten times or more. It may be a read error: a sequence one base away is much more abundant. This CDR3 fails to terminate in the conserved phenylalanine or tryptophan, so it likely reflects a read error. The J gene is TRBJ1-2, the V gene TRBV6-5; D might be TRBD1 (6 bases). In germline, CDR1 is MNHEY, CDR2 SVGAGI. Trimming removed 0 bases at V and 7 bases at J, with 9 bases between. This CDR3 contains 13 residues. The CDR3 reads CASSYSRGSGYTL. DNA for the CDR3: TGTGCCAGCAGTTACTCCAGGGGAAGTGGCTACACCCTC.

Only a few counts were recorded for this clone. The J gene is TRBJ2-1, the V gene TRBV6-2 or TRBV6-3; D is possibly TRBD2 (6 bases). CDR1 and CDR2 (germline): MNHEY, SVGEGT. Trimming pared 6 bases from V and 6 bases from J, leaving 12 bases between. This CDR3 region has 13 residues. CDR3 amino acids: CASSPGESNEQFF. CDR3 in DNA: TGTGCCAGCAGCCCGGGAGAAAGCAATGAGCAGTTCTTC.

This clone was observed a handful of times. The V gene is TRBV6-2 or TRBV6-3, the J gene TRBJ2-1; D unclear. Germline assignment: CDR1 MNHEY and CDR2 SVGEGT. Trimming cost V 7 bases and J 2 bases, with 12 bases left between them. This CDR3 is 14 amino acids long. The CDR3 reads CASTVVGTYNEQFF. In DNA form, the CDR3 reads TGTGCCAGCACCGTAGTGGGGACCTACAATGAGCAGTTCTTC.

V is TRBV19 and J is TRBJ2-7; D might be TRBD1 or TRBD2, each matching 5 bases. The CDR3 covers 14 residues. Germline loops: CDR1 LNHDA, CDR2 SQIVND (reference sequence). V lost 9 bases to trimming and J lost 7 bases, with 22 bases between them. CDR3 in amino acids: CARGTEGSPGEQYF. The DNA of the CDR3 is TGTGCCAGAGGGACCGAGGGCTCGCCAGGAGAGCAGTACTTC.

Remarks on this clone: A much larger clone lies one base from this, so it may be a read error. V usage is TRBV28 and J usage is TRBJ1-5, with D possibly being TRBD1 (5 bases). The CDR3 sequence is 17 residues long. Trimming took off 3 bases at V and 5 bases at J, with 20 bases between the two ends. Per the germline V gene, CDR1 is MDHEN and CDR2 is SYDVKM. In DNA, the CDR3 is TGTGCCAGCAGTTTGGATACAAGGGGCCGCCGGTATCAGCCCCAGCATTTT. It encodes CASSLDTRGRRYQPQHF.

Worth noting for this clone: In the same sample, other DNA sequences code for this CDR3. The chain uses TRBV20-1 and TRBJ2-7; 9 bases are a match to TRBD1. This CDR3 has 13 amino acids. Germline loops: CDR1 DFQATT, CDR2 SNEGSKA (reference sequence). V shed 6 bases, J shed 4 bases, and the junction held 7 bases outside the gene matches. Here the CDR3 reads CSAPGQGLYEQYF. CDR3 DNA sequence: TGCAGTGCCCCGGGACAGGGTCTGTACGAGCAGTACTTC.

There are many counts of this clone. For the CDR3, the DNA is TGCAGCGTTGTACCGGACAATGAGCAGTTCTTC. Amino acids: CSVVPDNEQFF. The chain links TRBV29-1 to TRBJ2-1; D not certain. The ends were cut back, 4 bases at V and 5 bases at J, with 6 bases in the middle. Germline lookup yields CDR1 SQVTM and CDR2 ANQGSEA. The CDR3 is 11 residues long.

This sequence joins TRBV12-3 or TRBV12-4 and TRBJ2-1, with D unclear. Trimming took off 6 bases at V and 6 bases at J, with 18 bases between the two ends. There are 15 residues in the CDR3. CDR3 DNA: TGTGCCAGCAGCCCGGCTGAGATTTCTGCCAATGAGCAGTTCTTC. This translates into CASSPAEISANEQFF.

By frequency in the sample, this clone is medium-sized (0.01 to 0.1%). The rearrangement links TRBV12-3 or TRBV12-4 to TRBJ2-7, with a tentative D call TRBD1 (5 bases). The CDR3 loop spans 12 amino acids. V was trimmed by 6 bases and J by 4 bases, leaving 10 bases between them. CDR3 region: CASRGAGYEQYF. The CDR3 bases are TGTGCCAGCAGGGGCGCAGGGTACGAGCAGTACTTC.